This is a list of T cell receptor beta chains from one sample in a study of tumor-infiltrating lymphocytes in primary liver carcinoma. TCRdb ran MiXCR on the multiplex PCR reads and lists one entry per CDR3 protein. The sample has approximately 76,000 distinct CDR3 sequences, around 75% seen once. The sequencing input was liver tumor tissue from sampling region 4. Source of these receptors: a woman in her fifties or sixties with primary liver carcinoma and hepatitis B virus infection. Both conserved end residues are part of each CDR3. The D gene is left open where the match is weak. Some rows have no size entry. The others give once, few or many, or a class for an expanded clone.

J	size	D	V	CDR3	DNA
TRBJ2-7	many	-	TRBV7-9	CASSLVGYEQYF	TGTGCCAGCAGCTTAGTAGGGTACGAGCAGTACTTC
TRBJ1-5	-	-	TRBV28	CVSSLGSFVNSNQPQHF	TGTGTCAGCAGCTTAGGTTCATTTGTGAACAGCAATCAACCCCAGCATTTT
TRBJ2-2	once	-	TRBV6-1	CVSRDGQDTGELFF	TGTGTCAGCCGGGACGGCCAGGACACCGGGGAGCTGTTTTTT
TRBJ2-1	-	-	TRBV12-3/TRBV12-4	CASSPWGRNYSEQFF	TGTGCCAGTAGTCCCTGGGGAAGAAATTACAGTGAGCAGTTCTTC
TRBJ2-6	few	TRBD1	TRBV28	CASSLRQGLSSGANVLTF	TGTGCCAGCAGTTTACGACAGGGCTTAAGCTCTGGGGCCAACGTCCTGACTTTC
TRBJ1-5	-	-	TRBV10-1	CASRMGGPDSNHPRHF	TGCGCCAGCAGGATGGGGGGCCCTGATAGCAATCATCCCCGGCATTTT
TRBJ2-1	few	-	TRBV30	CAWSVEGGGVINEQFF	TGTGCCTGGAGTGTAGAAGGTGGCGGGGTTATAAATGAGCAGTTCTTC
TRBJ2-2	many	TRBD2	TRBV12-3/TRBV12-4	CAAGVRREYTGELFF	TGTGCCGCGGGGGTGCGGCGGGAATACACCGGGGAGCTGTTTTTT
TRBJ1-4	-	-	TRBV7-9	CASSFPHLGEKLFF	TGTGCCAGCAGCTTCCCCCATCTGGGTGAAAAACTGTTTTTT
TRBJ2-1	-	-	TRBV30	CAWSVLTDYNEQFF	TGCGCCTGGAGTGTACTAACCGACTACAATGAGCAGTTCTTC
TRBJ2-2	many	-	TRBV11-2	CASSFQGPGELFF	TGTGCCAGCAGCTTTCAGGGGCCCGGGGAGCTGTTTTTT
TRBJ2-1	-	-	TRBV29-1	CIVAEPTRNEQFF	TGCATCGTAGCAGAACCAACACGGAATGAGCAGTTCTTC
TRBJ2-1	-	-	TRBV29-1	CGVRDSYNEQFF	TGCGGCGTACGAGACTCCTACAATGAGCAGTTCTTC
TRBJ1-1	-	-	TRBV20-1	CSARPPRGDTEAFF	TGCAGTGCTAGGCCCCCAAGGGGGGACACTGAAGCTTTCTTT
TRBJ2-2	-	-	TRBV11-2	CASSPNTGELLF	TGTGCTAGCAGCCCCAACACCGGGGAGCTGTTATTT